This T cell receptor (beta chain) is from a study of a mutant IDH1 vaccine in newly diagnosed glioma (TCRdb year 2021). Background on the whole study: Of the roughly 34 treated patients, around 62% were male and approximately 38% were female, and a mean age of approximately 40 years was recorded. Before enrollment, patients had received standard therapy of radiotherapy alone, temozolomide alone, or radiochemotherapy with temozolomide; most received the combination. Six visits were used for peripheral blood collection: V03 (baseline), V05, V07, V10, V12 and V13. For exploratory analyses, 25 treated patients had longitudinal TCRB deep sequencing done wherever samples were available.

Only a few counts were recorded for this clone. There is no known antigen for this receptor. No qualities accompany the bases; no much larger clone lies one base away. Explained via the paper, the time point label denotes: baseline, week 1 (first vaccination visit). In light of the paper, this sample's treatment or condition label describes: pre-vaccination baseline after standard-of-care therapy. The donors had newly diagnosed IDH1-mutant astrocytomas of WHO grade 3 or 4 that showed loss of nuclear ATRX. The samples were drawn from NOA16, a multicentre, single-arm, open-label phase I trial in Germany that tested a mutant IDH1 peptide vaccine in humans for the first time. For immunogenicity testing, the blood drawn at visit V03 was used as the baseline sample. The DNeasy Blood and Tissue Kit was used to extract genomic DNA from EDTA blood for TCRB sequencing. Study-wide conclusions, independent of this receptor: PBMC samples for TCRB deep sequencing were selected based on availability. It was noted by the authors that analyses of patient blood samples could not be reproduced owing to sample limitations. Pseudoprogression appeared unrelated to alterations in the top peripheral T cell clonotypes detected by TCRB sequencing. Across multiple MHC alleles, vaccine-induced immune responses were seen in 93.3% of patients.

The library was obtained by the immunoSEQ multiplex PCR assay. Rearranged TCR beta chain sequences were amplified using the hsTCRB Kit according to the manufacturer's protocol. Sequencing of TCRB libraries was carried out on an Illumina MiSeq. In the original analysis: The kit vendor's proprietary platform handled demultiplexing, trimming and gene mapping. In its TCRdb copy, this immuneACCESS table keeps in-frame sequences only and misses some clones. Where compared with another copy, unresolved V genes explain less than half of these, and the others have no known cause. V and J calls and clone size are copied from that table; D and trimming were computed from the DNA. Here the sample has 50,000 to 65,000 clones; roughly 80% occur a single time. About 19% of the sample is taken by the ten largest. The CDR3, cysteine through phenylalanine, is 12 amino acids long. The DNA shown is the 36-base CDR3, in frame from base 1. From the germline V gene, CDR1 is SGHTA and CDR2 is FQGNSA. The trim is 6 bases for V and 7 bases for J, with a gap of 12 bases between the germline ends.

The V and J genes are TRBV7-2 and TRBJ1-1; the D gene is perhaps TRBD1, from 5 matching bases. The receptor was isolated from a young man with glioma. The sample here was PBMCs, taken from a glioma patient treated with radiotherapy, temozolomide or both. The DNA sequence reads TGTGCCAGCAGTCTCGGCCAGGGTGAAGCTTTCTTT. Its protein is CASSLGQGEAFF.